The clone carrying this T cell receptor (beta chain) was seen once. The antigen remains undetermined. These data originate in a study of shared clonotypes between healthy human individuals. A roughly 220 ng quantity of DNA, around 30,000 T cell genomes, went into the sorted-subset replicate PCRs. Clones were read by immunoSEQ multiplex PCR, and TCRdb kept only the in-frame ones, dropping some. The sample lists approximately 1,500,000 clones; 95% to 99% were seen once. Study conclusions and caveats: Clonotypes that were shared across a handful of donors made up roughly 5% of naive CD4 clonotypes. Naive subsets generally had larger estimated richness than memory subsets. Clonotype sharing among donors likely depends on sequencing depth.

CDR1 is LNHDA, CDR2 SQIVND, per germline (reference sequence). CDR3 length equals 15 residues. V was pared by 5 bases and J by 2 bases, with 4 bases of the junction left unmatched. The source material was naive CD4+ T cells sorted from blood. Subset of the sample: CD45RA+ positively selected. J is TRBJ1-3 and V is TRBV19; TRBD1 agrees at 9 bases. The sequence came from a man aged 30-40 years in good health. This CDR3 is CASSAGTGTGNTIYF. CDR3 in DNA: TGTGCCAGTAGTGCCGGGACAGGGACTGGAAACACCATATATTTT.